This is a list of T cell receptor beta chains from one sample in a study of lymphopenia after photon versus proton radiotherapy. Method: immunoSEQ multiplex PCR; TCRdb's copy keeps in-frame clones and lacks some. Here the sample spans some 170,000 clones, around nine tenths being singletons. The specimen comprised peripheral blood, sampled from a patient treated with photon-based radiotherapy. These receptors were taken from a man aged 50 or older with gastric cancer. CDR3s include the opening cysteine and the closing phenylalanine or tryptophan. Fields, in order: J gene, V gene, D gene, CDR3 length, clone size, CDR3 protein, CDR3 DNA. The D gene is left open where the match is weak. Size is omitted from some rows. Given values are once, few, many or a class for expanded clones.

TRBJ2-5,TRBV28,.,14,.,CASSLLVYQETQYF,TGTGCCAGCAGTTTATTGGTGTACCAAGAGACCCAGTACTTC
TRBJ2-1,TRBV5-1,.,15,.,CASRFLGESYNEQFF,TGCGCCAGCAGATTCCTGGGGGAATCCTACAATGAGCAGTTCTTC
TRBJ1-4,TRBV14,TRBD1,16,.,CASSRGGTGGTEKLFF,TGTGCCAGCAGCCGTGGGGGCACAGGGGGCACTGAAAAACTGTTTTTT
TRBJ2-2,TRBV7-2,.,12,.,CASSYVTGELFF,TGTGCCAGCAGCTACGTAACCGGGGAGCTGTTTTTT
TRBJ1-1,TRBV14,TRBD1,16,.,CASSRDRGRMGTEAFF,TGTGCCAGCAGCCGAGACAGGGGGAGAATGGGCACTGAAGCTTTCTTT
TRBJ2-7,TRBV7-8,TRBD2,15,.,CASSLGSGTKYEQYF,TGTGCCAGCAGCTTAGGAAGCGGGACTAAGTACGAGCAGTACTTC
TRBJ2-5,TRBV28,.,13,.,CASYQQHQETQYF,TGTGCCAGCTATCAACAGCACCAAGAGACCCAGTACTTC
TRBJ2-3,TRBV11-3,.,14,.,CASSLTTSTDTQYF,TGTGCCAGCAGCTTGACGACTAGCACAGATACGCAGTATTTT
TRBJ1-5,TRBV27,TRBD1,15,.,CASSMTGGSVQPQHF,TGTGCCAGCAGTATGACAGGGGGCTCGGTTCAGCCCCAGCATTTT
TRBJ1-1,TRBV9,.,13,.,CASSVGPGVEAFF,TGTGCCAGCAGCGTAGGTCCGGGAGTTGAAGCTTTCTTT
TRBJ2-3,TRBV6-5,.,15,once,CASSSTLSRTDTQYF,TGTGCCAGCAGCTCGACCCTCAGTCGCACAGATACGCAGTATTTT
TRBJ1-1,TRBV5-1,.,14,.,CASSPQGSNTEAFF,TGCGCCAGCAGCCCCCAGGGCTCGAACACTGAAGCTTTCTTT
TRBJ1-4,TRBV7-9,.,14,.,CASSLAGANEKLFF,TGTGCCAGCAGCTTAGCCGGGGCTAATGAAAAACTGTTTTTT
TRBJ2-5,TRBV18,TRBD1,14,.,CASSDQGALETQYF,TGTGCCAGCTCAGATCAGGGGGCATTGGAGACCCAGTACTTC
TRBJ2-2,TRBV19,.,14,.,CASRASGLSGELFF,TGTGCCAGTAGAGCAAGCGGGTTATCTGGGGAGCTGTTTTTT
TRBJ2-7,TRBV27,TRBD1,15,.,CASSLYPGQSYEQYF,TGTGCCAGCAGTTTATACCCGGGACAGTCCTACGAGCAGTACTTC
TRBJ2-3,TRBV11-2,TRBD2,18,.,CASSLEDGRAPGSDTQYF,TGTGCCAGCAGCTTAGAAGACGGGAGGGCCCCAGGGTCAGATACGCAGTATTTT
TRBJ2-7,TRBV6-5,.,14,once,CASSQGDTDYEQYF,TGTGCCAGCAGTCAAGGGGACACCGACTACGAGCAGTACTTC
TRBJ1-2,TRBV4-3,TRBD1,15,few,CASSQYGTGDYGYTF,TGCGCCAGCAGCCAATACGGTACAGGGGACTATGGCTACACCTTC
TRBJ1-4,TRBV15,TRBD1,15,.,CATSRGDRMGEKLFF,TGTGCCACCAGCAGAGGGGACAGGATGGGTGAAAAACTGTTTTTT
TRBJ1-4,TRBV14,.,18,.,CASSPVGRGRETNEKLFF,TGTGCCAGCAGCCCGGTGGGCAGGGGTCGTGAAACTAATGAAAAACTGTTTTTT
TRBJ2-7,TRBV19,.,13,once,CASRGLDYYEQYF,TGTGCCAGTAGGGGACTGGATTACTACGAGCAGTACTTC
TRBJ2-3,TRBV30,.,13,.,CAWSGGPTDTQYF,TGTGCCTGGAGTGGTGGGCCCACAGATACGCAGTATTTT
TRBJ2-7,TRBV30,.,13,.,CASTTGGSYEQYF,TGTGCCTCAACTACCGGGGGCTCCTACGAGCAGTACTTC
TRBJ2-2,TRBV27,TRBD2,18,.,CASSPQLTVAGKAGELFF,TGTGCCAGCAGTCCCCAACTTACAGTAGCGGGAAAGGCCGGGGAGCTGTTTTTT
TRBJ1-2,TRBV6-4,TRBD1,15,.,CASSTTGADNYGYTF,TGTGCCAGCAGCACCACAGGGGCCGATAACTATGGCTACACCTTC
TRBJ2-7,TRBV19,TRBD2,14,.,CASSRGTSGYEQYF,TGTGCCAGTAGTAGAGGGACTAGCGGATACGAGCAGTACTTC
TRBJ1-2,TRBV30,.,12,.,CAWQMDIYGYTF,TGTGCCTGGCAGATGGACATCTATGGCTACACCTTC
TRBJ2-2,TRBV28,TRBD2,15,.,CASSFAGRDTGELFF,TGTGCCAGCAGTTTCGCAGGGAGGGACACCGGGGAGCTGTTTTTT
TRBJ1-1,TRBV4-3,.,15,.,CASSQELDRNTEAFF,TGCGCCAGCAGCCAAGAACTGGACAGGAACACTGAAGCTTTCTTT
TRBJ2-1,TRBV28,TRBD2,16,.,CASSPLLGEGPNEQFF,TGTGCCAGCAGTCCTTTATTGGGGGAGGGCCCCAATGAGCAGTTCTTC
TRBJ2-7,TRBV2,TRBD1,15,.,CASSLRDRGNYEQYF,TGTGCCAGCAGTCTCCGGGACAGAGGAAATTACGAGCAGTACTTC
TRBJ1-2,TRBV5-1,TRBD1,14,.,CASSILGQGGGYTF,TGCGCCAGCAGCATCCTAGGACAGGGAGGGGGCTACACCTTC
TRBJ2-7,TRBV20-1,.,11,.,CSARGRDEQYF,TGCAGTGCTAGGGGTCGGGACGAGCAGTACTTC
TRBJ1-4,TRBV25-1,.,15,few,CASSTSERPNEKLFF,TGTGCCAGCAGTACCTCAGAGCGACCTAATGAAAAACTGTTTTTT
TRBJ1-5,TRBV13,TRBD1,14,.,CASSRRQGDQPQHF,TGTGCCAGCAGCCGGAGACAGGGGGATCAGCCCCAGCATTTT
TRBJ1-1,TRBV5-4,.,14,.,CASSLAGRNTEAFF,TGTGCCAGCAGCTTGGCCGGGAGGAACACTGAAGCTTTCTTT
TRBJ2-7,TRBV2,TRBD1,14,.,CASKPGQGAYEQYF,TGTGCCAGCAAGCCGGGACAGGGGGCCTACGAGCAGTACTTC
TRBJ2-7,TRBV5-1,.,18,.,CASSQRPPFSGLAYEQYF,TGCGCCAGCAGCCAAAGACCTCCGTTCAGCGGGCTAGCCTACGAGCAGTACTTC
TRBJ2-3,TRBV19,.,14,.,CASSIALFADTQYF,TGTGCCAGTAGTATCGCCCTTTTCGCAGATACGCAGTATTTT
TRBJ2-2,TRBV11-3,.,12,.,CASSSGAGELFF,TGTGCCAGCAGCTCAGGGGCCGGGGAGCTGTTTTTT
TRBJ2-1,TRBV30,TRBD2,14,.,CATSSGVPYNEQFF,TGTGCCACTTCTAGCGGGGTACCCTACAATGAGCAGTTCTTC
TRBJ2-3,TRBV11-2,TRBD2,16,.,CASSLLPGLERDTQYF,TGTGCCAGCAGCTTACTTCCAGGACTAGAACGAGATACGCAGTATTTT